The 31 T cell receptor beta chains given below trace back to one sample, sequenced in a study of cytomegalovirus exposure and HLA in healthy donors (dated by TCRdb to 2015 to 2018). Library prep was done by the immunoSEQ multiplex PCR assay. For the multiplex PCR, a mixture combining 60 forward primers for TCR Vbeta segments and 13 reverse primers for TCR Jbeta segments was used. Drawn from immuneACCESS, this table holds only the in-frame rearrangements with V and J called that TCRdb kept. Clones are partly lost; checked studies trace under half to an unresolved V gene and leave the rest unexplained. A total of about 40,000 clones appear in this sample, 80% to 90% of them only once. Clones ranked in the top ten supply roughly 11% of the sample. Sequenced input: PBMCs. Every receptor here comes from a middle-aged woman in good health and CMV-seropositive.

The chain employs TRBV5-1 and TRBJ2-7; TRBD2 matches at 9 bases. The CDR3 sequence is 16 residues long. The germline gives CDR1 SGHRS, CDR2 YFSETQ. J was trimmed by 3 bases and V by 2 bases; bases with no gene match: 9. The CDR3 loop is CASSLAGGPQNYEQYF. The CDR3 region has the DNA TGCGCCAGCAGCTTAGCGGGGGGCCCCCAAAACTACGAGCAGTACTTC.

The chain employs TRBV15 and TRBJ1-2; D perhaps matches TRBD1 (5 bases). Per the germline V gene, CDR1 is LNHNV and CDR2 is YYDKDF (reference sequence). V was trimmed by 4 bases and J by 8 bases, leaving 17 bases between them. CDR3 length: 14 residues. CDR3 sequence: CATSKGTSREGYTF. CDR3 nucleotide sequence: TGTGCCACCAGCAAGGGGACTTCCCGGGAGGGCTACACCTTC.

J is TRBJ1-5 and V is TRBV6-5, with D tentatively TRBD1 (5 bases). The V end lost 6 bases, the J end lost 2 bases, and 11 bases lay between the germline ends. There are 14 residues in the CDR3. Germline CDR1 reads MNHEY; CDR2 reads SVGAGI. The CDR3 region is CASRGGGGNQPQHF. The CDR3 DNA reads TGTGCCAGCAGGGGGGGAGGCGGCAATCAGCCCCAGCATTTT.

The V and J genes are TRBV19 and TRBJ2-7, with a possible D match to TRBD2 (6 bases). The CDR3 runs to 14 residues. Germline V gene lookup returns CDR1 LNHDA and CDR2 SQIVND (reference sequence). V lost 6 bases and J lost 2, with 14 bases in between. CDR3 DNA sequence: TGTGCCAGTAGCCTCCTGGCGGGACCCTACGAGCAGTACTTC. Translated: CASSLLAGPYEQYF.

The rearrangement joins TRBV7-2 to TRBJ1-1, with D unclear. Trimming removed 3 bases at V and 7 bases at J, with 12 bases between. The CDR3 extends over 13 amino acids. CDR1 is SGHTA and CDR2 is FQGNSA in the germline V gene. The CDR3 region has the DNA TGTGCCAGCAGCTTCGAGACAAACGGTGAAGCTTTCTTT. It encodes CASSFETNGEAFF.

The rearrangement uses TRBV5-6 and TRBJ2-7; D gene uncertain. V gave up 4 bases and J gave up 2 bases, with 16 bases separating them. CDR3 length equals 15 residues. Per germline, CDR1 SGHDT and CDR2 YYEEEE. CDR3 DNA sequence: TGTGCCAGCAGCCCTCGGTGGTCTGTTCCCTACGAGCAGTACTTC. Its translation: CASSPRWSVPYEQYF. Full variable domain (rest looked up from reference TRBV5-6 and TRBJ2-7): DAGVTQSPTHLIKTRGQQVTLRCSPKSGHDTVSWYQQALGQGPQFIFQYYEEEERQRGNFPDRFSGHQFPNYSSELNVNALLLGDSALYLCASSPRWSVPYEQYFGPGTRLTVT.

The chain is built from TRBV7-2 and TRBJ2-1; 13 nucleotides match TRBD2. This CDR3 region has 15 residues. CDR1 is SGHTA and CDR2 is FQGNSA in the germline V gene. Trimming cost V 5 bases and J 9 bases; bases outside gene matches: 7. The CDR3 nucleotides are TGTGCCAGCAGCCTGACTAGCGGGGGGTGGGGTGAGCAGTTCTTC. Protein product: CASSLTSGGWGEQFF.

The chain couples TRBV29-1 to TRBJ2-5; 7 bases fit TRBD1. CDR3 length: 12 amino acids. V lost 3 bases and J lost 4; bases outside the gene matches: 2. CDR1 is SQVTM, CDR2 ANQGSEA, per germline. CDR3 nucleotide sequence: TGCAGCGTTGACAGGGACAGAGAGACCCAGTACTTC. Amino acid sequence: CSVDRDRETQYF.

The rearrangement links TRBV9 to TRBJ1-4, with D possibly TRBD1 on 6 matching bases. V was cut by 3 bases and J by 3 bases, with 12 bases left in between. The CDR3 is 15 amino acids. CDR1 is SGDLS, CDR2 YYNGEE, per germline. This CDR3 is CASSATGNPNEKLFF. CDR3 nucleotides: TGTGCCAGCAGCGCTACAGGGAACCCTAATGAAAAACTGTTTTTT.

The chain employs TRBV6-5 and TRBJ2-3, with 7 bases aligning to TRBD2. V trimming: 3 bases; J trimming: 1 base; junction bases outside the gene matches: 4. Germline CDR1 MNHEY, CDR2 SVGAGI. The length of the CDR3 is 15 residues. The CDR3 sequence is CASSYWGGGTDTQYF. The CDR3 DNA is TGTGCCAGCAGTTATTGGGGGGGAGGCACAGATACGCAGTATTTT.

The chain carries TRBV4-1 and TRBJ2-7, with D unresolved. Trimming removed 0 bases at V and 0 bases at J, with 9 bases between. Germline V CDR1 and CDR2: MGHRA, YSYEKL. The CDR3 is 15 residues long. The DNA for the CDR3 is TGCGCCAGCAGCCAAGACGCCTTTAGCTCCTACGAGCAGTACTTC. This translates into CASSQDAFSSYEQYF.

The chain recombines TRBV14 with TRBJ2-6; D might be TRBD1 (5 bases). The CDR3 runs to 16 residues. Germline lookup yields CDR1 SGHDN and CDR2 FVKESK. The V end was cut by 0 bases, the J end by 2 bases, with 8 bases between. The CDR3: CASSQDWGPGANVLTF. In DNA, the CDR3 is TGTGCCAGCAGCCAAGATTGGGGCCCTGGGGCCAACGTCCTGACTTTC. The variable domain in full, with the rest retrieved from reference TRBV14 and TRBJ2-6, is EAGVTQFPSHSVIEKGQTVTLRCDPISGHDNLYWYRRVMGKEIKFLLHFVKESKQDESGMPNNRFLAERTGGTYSTLKVQPAELEDSGVYFCASSQDWGPGANVLTFGAGSRLTVL.

The chain employs TRBV4-3 and TRBJ2-1, with D uncertain. CDR1 and CDR2 from the germline V gene are LGHNA and YSLEER. V lost 3 bases to trimming and J lost 0 bases, with 6 bases between them. This CDR3 contains 14 residues. CDR3 coding DNA: TGCGCCAGCAGCCATACGGGCTCCTACAATGAGCAGTTCTTC. Translated: CASSHTGSYNEQFF.

The gene calls are TRBV5-1 and TRBJ2-1, with a possible D match to TRBD2 (6 bases). Per the germline V gene, CDR1 is SGHRS and CDR2 is YFSETQ. V dropped 6 bases and J dropped 4 bases, with 17 bases sitting between them. The CDR3 extends over 15 amino acids. CDR3 loop: CASTPRGSGYNEQFF. The DNA for the CDR3 is TGCGCCAGCACGCCCCGCGGTAGCGGATACAATGAGCAGTTCTTC.

The chain uses TRBV27 and TRBJ2-4; 7 positions match TRBD2. This CDR3 contains 15 residues. CDR1 is MNHEY and CDR2 is SMNVEV in the germline V gene (reference sequence). The V gene end was trimmed by 5 bases and the J gene end by 0 bases; junction bases not matched to a gene: 4. The chain's CDR3 is CASSRGVLAKNIQYF. CDR3 nucleotides: TGTGCCAGCAGTCGGGGGGTCCTAGCCAAAAACATTCAGTACTTC.

The chain links TRBV9 to TRBJ2-3, with TRBD2 matching 8 bases. Unmatched junction bases numbered 11, after V lost 4 bases and J lost 1 base. Germline CDR1 and CDR2: SGDLS and YYNGEE. CDR3 size: 17 residues. The CDR3 here is CASSMPRTGGGTDTQYF. The CDR3 nucleotides read TGTGCCAGCAGCATGCCTCGCACCGGGGGGGGCACAGATACGCAGTATTTT.

The chain links TRBV6-5 to TRBJ2-2; 10 bases align to TRBD1. The CDR3 loop spans 16 amino acids. Germline CDR1 and CDR2: MNHEY and SVGAGI. The V segment lost 2 bases and the J segment 2 bases; nucleotides outside the gene matches: 2. The CDR3 nucleotides read TGTGCCAGCAGTTACGGACAGGGGGGTAACACCGGGGAGCTGTTTTTT. Amino acids: CASSYGQGGNTGELFF.

In DNA form, the CDR3 reads TGTGCCAGCAGCTTCAAGGAGGAGACCCAGTACTTC. Translation: CASSFKEETQYF. The rearrangement links TRBV5-4 to TRBJ2-5; D unclear. CDR3 length: 12 residues. Germline assignment: CDR1 SGHNT and CDR2 YYREEE (reference sequence). V shed 2 bases and J shed 5 bases, with 7 bases lying between them.

V is TRBV18 and J is TRBJ2-3; 12 positions match TRBD2. Germline V CDR1 and CDR2: KGHSH, LQKENI. This CDR3 is 16 amino acids long. V was clipped by 6 bases and J by 7 bases; unmatched bases: 11. Written as DNA, the CDR3 is TGTGCCAGCTCTTCCTCGACTAGCGGGGGATCCAATACGCAGTATTTT. Translating it yields CASSSSTSGGSNTQYF.

CDR3 loop: CASSQWISGGLTDTQYF. For the CDR3, the DNA is TGTGCCAGCAGTCAATGGATTAGCGGGGGACTCACAGATACGCAGTATTTT. This chain joins TRBV14 and TRBJ2-3, with 9 positions matching TRBD2. Germline CDR1 and CDR2: SGHDN and FVKESK. The trim removed 6 bases at V and 2 bases at J, leaving 12 bases unmatched. CDR3 size: 17 residues.

The chain has TRBV6-5 and TRBJ2-7; 7 bases fit TRBD1. The CDR3 sequence is 15 residues long. V trimming: 6 bases; J trimming: 3 bases; junction bases outside the gene matches: 11. The germline V gene has CDR1 MNHEY and CDR2 SVGAGI. Here the CDR3 reads CASSLQQGTVYEQYF. CDR3 DNA sequence: TGTGCCAGCAGCCTACAACAGGGGACGGTCTACGAGCAGTACTTC.

This chain joins TRBV19 and TRBJ2-1; TRBD2 aligns across 11 bases. Trimming took 3 bases from V and 7 from J; bases not matched to a gene: 5. Germline CDR1 and CDR2: LNHDA and SQIVND (reference sequence). The CDR3 runs 15 residues. The CDR3 here is CASSISSGGPNEQFF. In nucleotides, the CDR3 is TGTGCCAGTAGTATCTCTAGCGGGGGGCCTAATGAGCAGTTCTTC.

The CDR3 DNA is TGTGCCAGCAGTTGGCAACCCGCGAACACCGGGGAGCTGTTTTTT. This translates into CASSWQPANTGELFF. V and J are TRBV27 and TRBJ2-2; D ambiguous. Trimming pared 4 bases from V and 0 bases from J, leaving 9 bases between. CDR3 size: 15 residues. The germline V gene encodes CDR1 MNHEY and CDR2 SMNVEV (reference sequence).

This clone was seen a handful of times. The genes are TRBV5-4 and TRBJ2-5, with 8 bases aligning to TRBD2. CDR3 length: 14 amino acids. The germline gives CDR1 SGHNT, CDR2 YYREEE (reference sequence). The trim removed 0 bases at V and 3 bases at J, leaving 1 base unmatched. In DNA, the CDR3 is TGTGCCAGCAGCTTGGAACTAGCGGAAGAGACCCAGTACTTC. This encodes CASSLELAEETQYF.

This clone was detected once. The genes are TRBV4-3 and TRBJ2-5; 7 bases fit TRBD2. Germline V lookup: CDR1 LGHNA, CDR2 YSLEER. This CDR3 contains 13 residues. With V trimmed by 4 bases and J by 4 bases, 3 bases remained unmatched. The CDR3 DNA is TGCGCCAGCAGCCGCAGGGAGGGAGAGACCCAGTACTTC. Its protein is CASSRREGETQYF.

The V call is TRBV5-1, the J call TRBJ2-7; 12 bases match TRBD1. The CDR3 has 19 residues. V shed 3 bases, J shed 1 base, and the junction held 14 bases outside the gene matches. The germline V gene has CDR1 SGHRS and CDR2 YFSETQ. CDR3 nucleotide sequence: TGCGCCAGCAGCTCCTTCCGGGGACAGGGGGCACATCGTTCCTACGAGCAGTACTTC. Translated, it gives CASSSFRGQGAHRSYEQYF.

The rearrangement joins TRBV19 to TRBJ2-7; D not certain. The CDR3 extends over 14 amino acids. Trimming took off 3 bases at V and 0 bases at J, with 9 bases between the two ends. The germline gives CDR1 LNHDA, CDR2 SQIVND (reference sequence). Written as DNA, the CDR3 is TGTGCCAGTAGTATGGCGGTCTTCTCCTACGAGCAGTACTTC. The encoded protein is CASSMAVFSYEQYF.

The V and J genes are TRBV7-2 and TRBJ2-2; TRBD2 aligns across 7 bases. The CDR3 runs to 14 residues. Germline CDR1 and CDR2: SGHTA and FQGNSA. The V and J ends lost 10 bases and 7 bases, in that order; junction bases with no gene match: 12. The CDR3 region has the DNA TGTGCCACCACCCATGGGAGGGAGGGCGGGGAGCTGTTTTTT. This encodes CATTHGREGGELFF.

The V call is TRBV5-1, the J call TRBJ2-7; 7 bases are shared with TRBD2. Germline CDR1 and CDR2: SGHRS and YFSETQ. The CDR3 has 17 residues. V shed 4 bases and J 2 bases; nucleotides not matched to a gene: 15. This chain's CDR3 is CASSDPSGARKTYEQYF. In DNA, the CDR3 is TGCGCCAGCAGCGACCCGAGCGGGGCGAGGAAGACCTACGAGCAGTACTTC.

Only one count was recorded for this clone. V usage is TRBV5-8 and J usage is TRBJ2-1; TRBD2 might be the D (5 bases). The V end was cut by 3 bases, the J end by 12 bases, with 16 bases between. This CDR3 is built from 13 residues. Germline values: CDR1 SGHTS, CDR2 YDEGEE. The CDR3 DNA reads as TGTGCCAGCAGCTCAGCGGACTGGGCAATGCAGTTCTTC. Residues: CASSSADWAMQFF.

The J gene is TRBJ1-1, the V gene TRBV30; TRBD1 aligns across 7 bases. With 4 bases clipped from V and 3 bases from J, the junction kept 8 bases outside the gene matches. Germline V gene data show CDR1 as GTSNPN and CDR2 as SVGIG (reference sequence). This CDR3 is 14 amino acids long. CDR3 coding DNA: TGTGCCTGGAACCCTCGGGACAGACACACTGAAGCTTTCTTT. It specifies CAWNPRDRHTEAFF.